The next 27 T cell receptor beta chains were all read from a single sample in a study of beta chain features in type 1 diabetes (dated by TCRdb to between 2018 and 2020). Receptor amplification or capture employed the immunoSEQ multiplex PCR assay. All of the isolated RNA was reverse transcribed with the High Capacity cDNA Reverse Transcription Kit, so expressed TCRB transcripts were sequenced. In its TCRdb copy, this immuneACCESS table keeps in-frame sequences only and misses some clones. Where compared with another copy, unresolved V genes explain less than half of these, and the others have no known cause. For this sample the table gives under 950,000 clones, of which around a sixth were detected only once. The ten biggest clones cover about 0.02% of the sample. Material for sequencing was naive CD4+ T cells from blood. Reading the label with the study, this specimen's cell subset or site is: true naive CD4+ T cells. All receptors derive from a woman aged 18-29 years in good health.

The chain combines TRBV6-5 with TRBJ2-2; 7 bases align to TRBD1. Germline V gene data show CDR1 as MNHEY and CDR2 as SVGAGI. The CDR3 extends over 14 amino acids. J gave up 7 bases and V 5 bases, and 7 bases lay outside the gene matches. The CDR3 region is CASSIQGIVGELFF. CDR3 bases: TGTGCCAGCAGTATACAGGGGATTGTCGGGGAGCTGTTTTTT.

The J gene is TRBJ2-3, the V gene TRBV28; D is unresolved. Germline CDR1 and CDR2: MDHEN and SYDVKM. Trimming removed 5 bases at V and 2 bases at J, with 11 bases between. This CDR3 spans 14 amino acids. The CDR3 coding sequence is TGTGCCAGCAGTCCACACTCAAACACAGATACGCAGTATTTT. Translated, it gives CASSPHSNTDTQYF.

This clone showed up just a few times. J is TRBJ1-2 and V is TRBV28; perhaps TRBD1 as D (6 bases). Trimming removed 6 bases at V and 2 bases at J, with 19 bases between. Germline lookup yields CDR1 MDHEN and CDR2 SYDVKM. The CDR3 sequence is 16 residues long. CDR3 protein: CASRFSTGSWNYGYTF. DNA of the CDR3: TGTGCCAGCAGATTCTCCACAGGGTCGTGGAACTATGGCTACACCTTC.

The chain is built from TRBV2 and TRBJ1-1; TRBD1 matches at 7 bases. CDR1 and CDR2 from the germline V gene are SNHLY and FYNNEI. Unmatched junction bases numbered 9, after V lost 6 bases and J lost 5 bases. This CDR3 has 14 residues. In nucleotides, the CDR3 is TGTGCCAGCAGGTCAACAGGGGATAGGACTGAAGCTTTCTTT. This encodes CASRSTGDRTEAFF.

This rearrangement joins TRBV27 to TRBJ1-2, with a tentative D call TRBD1 (6 bases). From germline, CDR1 is MNHEY and CDR2 SMNVEV (reference sequence). V lost 9 bases to trimming and J lost 7 bases, with 21 bases between them. There are 14 residues in the CDR3. CDR3 sequence (DNA): TGTGCCAGTAGTAGATGGGGTTCAGGGGCTGGCTACACCTTC. It specifies CASSRWGSGAGYTF.

The V gene is TRBV4-3, the J gene TRBJ2-1; TRBD2 might be the D (6 bases). Per the germline V gene, CDR1 is LGHNA and CDR2 is YSLEER. The CDR3 is made up of 16 amino acids. V was cut by 5 bases and J by 1 base, with 15 bases left in between. The CDR3 DNA sequence: TGCGCCAGCAGCTCCCTTAGCGGAACTTCCTACAATGAGCAGTTCTTC. This encodes CASSSLSGTSYNEQFF.

The rearrangement joins TRBV7-9 to TRBJ2-7; TRBD2 agrees at 12 bases. The CDR3 has 16 residues. Per germline, CDR1 SEHNR and CDR2 FQNEAQ (reference sequence). With V trimmed by 3 bases and J by 4 bases, 7 bases remained unmatched. The CDR3 coding sequence is TGTGCCAGCAGCTTCTGGACTAGCGGGACAAAATACGAGCAGTACTTC. Translated: CASSFWTSGTKYEQYF.

V usage is TRBV7-2 and J usage is TRBJ2-5, with 9 bases fitting TRBD1. Germline CDR1 and CDR2: SGHTA and FQGNSA. This CDR3 region has 15 residues. Germline trimming cut 3 bases from V and 13 bases from J; bases unmatched to any gene: 15. CDR3 coding DNA: TGTGCCAGCAGCTTCGCCGGGACAGGGAATCCCAAGGTGTACTTC. Translating gives CASSFAGTGNPKVYF.

This clone came up a few times. CDR3 amino acids: CASSLWTSGDYNEQFF. Written as DNA, the CDR3 is TGTGCCAGCAGTTTATGGACTAGCGGAGACTACAATGAGCAGTTCTTC. The chain uses TRBV2 and TRBJ2-1; 10 positions match TRBD2. The ends lost 5 bases at V and 3 bases at J; junction bases unmatched: 7. Germline V gene sequence: CDR1 SNHLY, CDR2 FYNNEI. The CDR3 has 16 amino acids. The variable domain in full, with the rest retrieved from reference TRBV2 and TRBJ2-1, is EPEVTQTPSHQVTQMGQEVILRCVPISNHLYFYWYRQILGQKVEFLVSFYNNEISEKSEIFDDQFSVERPDGSNFTLKIRSTKLEDSAMYFCASSLWTSGDYNEQFFGPGTRLTVL.

This clone was found a few times. The rearrangement links TRBV15 to TRBJ2-7, with TRBD1 matching 9 bases. The V and J ends lost 0 bases and 2 bases, in that order; junction bases with no gene match: 5. Germline lookup yields CDR1 LNHNV and CDR2 YYDKDF (reference sequence). The CDR3 sequence is 16 residues long. DNA for the CDR3: TGTGCCACCAGCAGAGATTCGGGACAGGGAACCTACGAGCAGTACTTC. Translating gives CATSRDSGQGTYEQYF. Together with reference TRBV15 and TRBJ2-7, the CDR3 gives the full variable domain: DAMVIQNPRYQVTQFGKPVTLSCSQTLNHNVMYWYQQKSSQAPKLLFHYYDKDFNNEADTPDNFQSRRPNTSFCFLDIRSPGLGDTAMYLCATSRDSGQGTYEQYFGPGTRLTVT.

Regarding this clone: Other DNA sequences in the sample encode the same CDR3. V gene TRBV19 combines with J gene TRBJ2-6; D ambiguous. This CDR3 has 13 amino acids. The V and J ends lost 3 bases and 4 bases respectively, with 4 bases between them. Per the germline V gene, CDR1 is LNHDA and CDR2 is SQIVND (reference sequence). The CDR3 DNA follows: TGTGCCAGTAGTATCGGGGGGGCCAACGTCCTGACTTTC. Its translation: CASSIGGANVLTF. The variable domain in full, completed from reference TRBV19 and TRBJ2-6, reads DGGITQSPKYLFRKEGQNVTLSCEQNLNHDAMYWYRQDPGQGLRLIYYSQIVNDFQKGDIAEGYSVSREKKESFPLTVTSAQKNPTAFYLCASSIGGANVLTFGAGSRLTVL.

V and J are TRBV4-3 and TRBJ2-1; D remains unclear. Germline loops: CDR1 LGHNA, CDR2 YSLEER. The CDR3 spans 16 residues. Trimming stripped 0 bases from V and 4 bases from J, with 13 bases between. CDR3 region: CASSQDYRHSYNEQFF. The CDR3 DNA follows: TGCGCCAGCAGCCAAGATTATCGGCACAGTTACAATGAGCAGTTCTTC.

The V and J genes are TRBV5-1 and TRBJ2-2, with 7 bases fitting TRBD1. V shed 8 bases, J shed 3 bases, and the junction held 7 bases outside the gene matches. This CDR3 is 14 amino acids long. The germline gives CDR1 SGHRS, CDR2 YFSETQ. CDR3 loop: CASRDSLDTGELFF. CDR3 nucleotide sequence: TGCGCCAGTCGGGACAGCTTAGACACCGGGGAGCTGTTTTTT.

This clone was found a few times. J is TRBJ2-7 and V is TRBV7-2; D gene ambiguous. The CDR3 loop spans 14 amino acids. The V and J ends lost 4 bases and 3 bases respectively, with 13 bases between them. Per germline, CDR1 SGHTA and CDR2 FQGNSA. Written as DNA, the CDR3 is TGTGCCAGCAGCTCCCCGTCCAACTACTACGAGCAGTACTTC. This gives the protein CASSSPSNYYEQYF.

V gene TRBV5-1 combines with J gene TRBJ2-2; TRBD1 matches at 8 bases. Germline CDR1 SGHRS, CDR2 YFSETQ. This CDR3 spans 16 amino acids. With V trimmed by 3 bases and J by 4 bases, 8 bases remained unmatched. The CDR3 sequence: CASSWGGQGITGELFF. CDR3 DNA sequence: TGCGCCAGCAGCTGGGGAGGACAGGGTATCACCGGGGAGCTGTTTTTT.

This clone was counted only a few times. J is TRBJ2-3 and V is TRBV7-9, with 10 bases identical to TRBD1. The CDR3 runs to 15 residues. The ends lost 3 bases at V and 4 bases at J; junction bases unmatched: 4. Germline CDR1 and CDR2: SEHNR and FQNEAQ (reference sequence). DNA for the CDR3: TGTGCCAGCAGCTTGGGACAGGGGCGCTCAGATACGCAGTATTTT. Amino acids: CASSLGQGRSDTQYF.

A few counts support this clone. The V and J genes are TRBV7-8 and TRBJ2-7; TRBD2 matches 8 bases. J lost 4 bases, V lost 4 bases, and 9 bases had no gene match. This CDR3 comprises 15 residues. Germline loops: CDR1 SGHVS, CDR2 FQNEAQ. CDR3 protein: CASSSRTSGLYEQYF. CDR3 nucleotide sequence: TGTGCCAGCAGCTCCAGAACTAGCGGATTGTACGAGCAGTACTTC.

The chain uses TRBV7-2 and TRBJ2-3; 9 positions agree with TRBD2. J was trimmed by 3 bases and V by 2 bases; bases with no gene match: 6. Germline-derived CDR1 and CDR2 are SGHTA and FQGNSA. This CDR3 region has 16 residues. The CDR3 loop reads CASSLTLAGNTDTQYF. In DNA form, the CDR3 reads TGTGCCAGCAGCTTAACCCTAGCGGGGAATACAGATACGCAGTATTTT.

This sequence joins TRBV15 and TRBJ2-2; 8 nucleotides agree with TRBD2. Losses at the gene ends were 10 bases for V and 5 bases for J; bases not matched to a gene: 12. The CDR3 is made up of 15 amino acids. Per the germline V gene, CDR1 is LNHNV and CDR2 is YYDKDF (reference sequence). This chain's CDR3 is CASSKASGFTGELFF. DNA of the CDR3: TGTGCCAGCAGTAAGGCTAGCGGGTTTACCGGGGAGCTGTTTTTT. The full variable domain, completed using reference TRBV15 and TRBJ2-2, is DAMVIQNPRYQVTQFGKPVTLSCSQTLNHNVMYWYQQKSSQAPKLLFHYYDKDFNNEADTPDNFQSRRPNTSFCFLDIRSPGLGDTAMYLCASSKASGFTGELFFGEGSRLTVL.

The chain carries TRBV4-2 and TRBJ2-2; no definite D call. CDR3 length equals 14 residues. Trimming took 4 bases from V and 1 from J, leaving 7 bases between them. Germline V gene data show CDR1 as LGHNA and CDR2 as YNFKEQ. As DNA, the CDR3 is TGTGCCAGCAGCCCCGGGTGGAACACCGGGGAGCTGTTTTTT. This sequence encodes CASSPGWNTGELFF.

The rearrangement links TRBV28 to TRBJ2-5; 7 nucleotides agree with TRBD1. From germline, CDR1 is MDHEN and CDR2 SYDVKM. The CDR3 consists of 15 residues. Losses at the gene ends were 5 bases for V and 4 bases for J; bases not matched to a gene: 10. The CDR3 spells CASSKPGTAGETQYF. Here the CDR3 DNA reads TGTGCCAGCAGTAAGCCCGGGACAGCCGGAGAGACCCAGTACTTC.

This clone has just a few counts. The chain joins TRBV7-6 to TRBJ1-1; TRBD1 is a possible D gene (6 bases). The CDR3 runs to 16 residues. Trimming cost V 5 bases and J 4 bases, with 20 bases left between them. Germline V gene sequence: CDR1 SGHVS, CDR2 FNYEAQ. The CDR3 coding sequence is TGTGCCAGCAGCCAACGGGGGCGGCTCGGGGGCACTGAAGCTTTCTTT. This sequence encodes CASSQRGRLGGTEAFF.

The chain joins TRBV21-1 to TRBJ2-5; TRBD2, the table's D call, lacks a check against the DNA. TRBV21-1 is an annotated pseudogene. This CDR3 comprises 16 residues. Written as DNA, the CDR3 is TGTGCCAGCAGCAAATCCCGGGAGTCCGACCATGAGACCCAGTACTTC. Translating it yields CASSKSRESDHETQYF.

This clone was found a few times. The gene calls are TRBV29-1 and TRBJ2-3; 10 bases agree with TRBD2. Looked up from germline, CDR1 is SQVTM and CDR2 is ANQGSEA. The CDR3 length is 13 residues. CDR3 DNA sequence: TGCAGTAAACTAGCGGGGAACACAGATACGCAGTATTTT. Protein sequence: CSKLAGNTDTQYF.

The V gene is TRBV28, the J gene TRBJ2-1, with TRBD1 identical over 9 bases. The CDR3 has 16 amino acids. V was clipped by 5 bases and J by 7 bases; unmatched bases: 12. The germline V gene encodes CDR1 MDHEN and CDR2 SYDVKM. The CDR3 DNA follows: TGTGCCAGCAGTGCCTTGGGGACAGGGCATGGTAATGAGCAGTTCTTC. As protein: CASSALGTGHGNEQFF.

The chain recombines TRBV10-3 with TRBJ2-3; 7 bases line up with TRBD2. With 2 bases clipped from V and 6 bases from J, the junction kept 5 bases outside the gene matches. Germline V gene sequence: CDR1 ENHRY, CDR2 SYGVKD. The CDR3 is 14 amino acids. The CDR3 region has the DNA TGTGCCATCAGTGAGGGAGCGGGATACGATACGCAGTATTTT. This encodes CAISEGAGYDTQYF.

This clone was observed a handful of times. This chain connects TRBV7-9 to TRBJ2-5, with no clear D. This CDR3 spans 14 amino acids. Germline V gives CDR1 SEHNR, CDR2 FQNEAQ (reference sequence). With 3 bases removed from V and 0 bases from J, the gap between germline ends came to 8 bases. CDR3 loop: CASSFLGYQETQYF. The CDR3 DNA is TGTGCCAGCAGCTTCCTAGGGTACCAAGAGACCCAGTACTTC.